This T cell receptor beta chain was captured by sequencing in a study of T cell changes during pregnancy in multiple sclerosis. Germline CDR1 is LNHDA and CDR2 is SQIVND (reference sequence). The junction had 10 bases not matched to a gene; V was cut back by 7 bases and J by 7 bases. The CDR3 loop spans 14 amino acids. Method: immunoSEQ multiplex PCR; TCRdb's copy keeps in-frame clones and lacks some. Here the sample spans approximately 63,000 clones, 91% being singletons. The chain carries TRBV19 and TRBJ2-7; 10 bases align to TRBD2. The clonotype originates from a female donor in good health, enrolled as a control in a pregnancy study. The sample in question was peripheral blood, obtained in the third trimester of pregnancy. The CDR3 sequence is CASMLAGERLEQYF. CDR3 nucleotide sequence: TGTGCCAGTATGCTAGCGGGAGAACGGTTGGAGCAGTACTTC.